A selection of T cell receptor beta chains follows, all from one sample in a study of type 1 regulatory T cells. TCRdb redid the calling of the reads with MiXCR, one entry per CDR3 protein. The sample lists about 100,000 distinct CDR3 sequences, around a third occurring once. Specimen: CD4+ T cells, either the whole sample or a sorted fraction (not recorded which). Receptors were obtained from a human donor in good health. The conserved cysteine and the conserved F or W are not part of the CDR3 here. D genes are given only for firm matches.

j_call cdr3_length d_call v_call cdr3_aa
TRBJ2-1 16 - TRBV4-2 ASSQVRRSERSYNEQF
TRBJ2-1 12 - TRBV30 AWSQGTAPNEQF
TRBJ1-3 12 TRBD1 TRBV29-1 SVGDRGFGNTIY
TRBJ2-7 10 - TRBV29-1 SVSRGVDEQY
TRBJ2-4 13 TRBD2 TRBV24-1 ATSDGTSGTDIQY
TRBJ2-5 12 - TRBV12-3/TRBV12-4 ASSLSGVQETQY
TRBJ2-1 13 - TRBV27 ASSLSSRGTDEQF
TRBJ2-2 15 - TRBV7-9 ASSSLIGGLGTGELF
TRBJ2-1 14 TRBD2 TRBV5-1 ASSLASSGSSNEQF
TRBJ1-1 11 - TRBV24-1 ATSGVQGGEAF
TRBJ1-4 13 - TRBV7-9 ASSLVGRASEKLF
TRBJ2-7 11 - TRBV5-1 ASSSRGVYEQY
TRBJ2-1 16 TRBD2 TRBV5-6 ASSLATSGSPSYNEQF
TRBJ1-2 13 - TRBV4-1 ASSQVRPGDYGYT